The next 15 T cell receptor beta chains were all read from a single sample in a study of T-cell memory formation after mild COVID-19. TCRdb ran MiXCR on the 5' RACE reads and lists one entry per CDR3 protein. This sample has 130,000 to 150,000 distinct CDR3 sequences, with 15% to 20% found just once. The material sequenced was PBMCs or a T cell subset sorted from them (not recorded which). The source is an adult woman who had mild COVID-19 (a few samples of this study predate the infection). Cell type and time point are not known.

This clonotype was counted only a few times. The chain joins TRBV4-2 to TRBJ2-3; D is perhaps TRBD1 or TRBD2 (5 bases each). With 3 bases removed from V and 9 bases from J, the gap between germline ends came to 13 bases. Germline loops: CDR1 LGHNA, CDR2 YNFKEQ. The CDR3 is made up of 13 amino acids. The CDR3 DNA follows: TGTGCCAGCAGCCAGAACGGGGCAGGGACGCAGTATTTT. It codes for CASSQNGAGTQYF.

The chain recombines TRBV11-2 with TRBJ2-2; no clear D gene. CDR3 length: 15 residues. Deletions cut 4 bases from V and 6 bases from J, with 15 bases between. Germline V lookup: CDR1 SGHAT, CDR2 FQNNGV. The CDR3: CASSSGFGWAGELFF. The CDR3 DNA reads TGTGCCAGCAGCTCCGGATTTGGGTGGGCCGGGGAGCTGTTTTTT. Variable domain in full (rest from reference TRBV11-2 and TRBJ2-2): EAGVAQSPRYKIIEKRQSVAFWCNPISGHATLYWYQQILGQGPKLLIQFQNNGVVDDSQLPKDRFSAERLKGVDSTLKIQPAKLEDSAVYLCASSSGFGWAGELFFGEGSRLTVL.

The chain carries TRBV3-1 and TRBJ2-4; 15 bases are a match to TRBD2. V shed 4 bases and J 1 base; nucleotides not matched to a gene: 5. The CDR3 length is 18 residues. Germline V gives CDR1 LGHDT, CDR2 YNNKEL (reference sequence). The CDR3 sequence: CASSRGTSGGTAKNIQYF. The CDR3 DNA reads as TGTGCCAGCAGCCGAGGGACTAGCGGGGGGACGGCCAAAAACATTCAGTACTTC.

The chain employs TRBV2 and TRBJ2-3; 12 bases match TRBD2. The junction had 9 bases not matched to a gene; V was cut back by 5 bases and J by 6 bases. The CDR3 is 16 amino acids. Germline V gives CDR1 SNHLY, CDR2 FYNNEI. This CDR3 is CASSSRLAGVWDTQYF. CDR3 nucleotides: TGTGCCAGCAGTAGTAGACTAGCGGGGGTGTGGGATACGCAGTATTTT.

The V call is TRBV11-2, the J call TRBJ2-7, with TRBD1 matching over 7 bases. Germline CDR1 is SGHAT and CDR2 is FQNNGV. The J segment lost 2 bases and the V segment lost 2 bases, leaving 6 bases of the junction unmatched. The CDR3 is 15 residues long. Written as DNA, the CDR3 is TGTGCCAGCAGCTTACAGGGACAGATAACCTACGAGCAGTACTTC. Translating it yields CASSLQGQITYEQYF.

This clonotype was detected a few times. The chain combines TRBV20-1 with TRBJ2-7; possibly TRBD1 for D (5 bases). CDR1 DFQATT and CDR2 SNEGSKA come from the germline V gene (reference sequence). The CDR3 has 11 residues. CDR3: CSVDKGYEQYF. The CDR3 region has the DNA TGCAGCGTGGACAAGGGTTACGAGCAGTACTTC.

The rearrangement links TRBV4-2 to TRBJ2-2; TRBD2 aligns across 10 bases. The CDR3 is made up of 17 amino acids. Germline V lookup: CDR1 LGHNA, CDR2 YNFKEQ. After removal of 1 base from V and 7 bases from J, the junction contained 9 bases not matched to a gene. Written as DNA, the CDR3 is TGTGCCAGCAGCCAAGCTACAGCGGGAGGGCCCAACGGGGAGCTGTTTTTT. Amino acids: CASSQATAGGPNGELFF.

The chain couples TRBV4-1 to TRBJ2-3, with D perhaps TRBD2 (6 bases). Germline CDR1 and CDR2: MGHRA and YSYEKL. CDR3 length equals 12 residues. Trimming pared 5 bases from V and 7 bases from J, leaving 10 bases between. CDR3 DNA: TGCGCCAGCAGCAGGGACTCGAATACGCAGTATTTT. As protein: CASSRDSNTQYF.

This clonotype showed up just a few times. The J gene is TRBJ2-1, the V gene TRBV20-1, with TRBD2 as a possible D gene (6 bases). V was pared by 4 bases and J by 1 base, with 11 bases between. Germline loops: CDR1 DFQATT, CDR2 SNEGSKA (reference sequence). The CDR3 extends over 14 amino acids. CDR3 bases: TGCAGTGCTAACCGTGGGGGGTCCTACAATGAGCAGTTCTTC. Translating gives CSANRGGSYNEQFF.

This clonotype was detected only a few times. A junction end diverges from the germline sequence, so it may reflect a read error. V and J are TRBV7-9 and TRBJ2-3; D is uncertain. Looked up from germline, CDR1 is SEHNR and CDR2 is FQNEAQ (reference sequence). This CDR3 has 13 residues. CDR3 bases: TGTGTCAGCAGCCTGTGGAGCACAGATACGCAGTATTTT. Its translation: CVSSLWSTDTQYF.

There are a few counts of this clonotype. The gene calls are TRBV5-1 and TRBJ2-5; D gene uncertain. V was cut by 4 bases and J by 5 bases, with 9 bases left in between. Per the germline V gene, CDR1 is SGHRS and CDR2 is YFSETQ. The CDR3 spans 12 residues. CDR3 in amino acids: CASSRLRETQYF. DNA for the CDR3: TGCGCCAGCAGCCGGCTCAGGGAGACCCAGTACTTC. Complete variable domain (other parts from reference TRBV5-1 and TRBJ2-5): KAGVTQTPRYLIKTRGQQVTLSCSPISGHRSVSWYQQTPGQGLQFLFEYFSETQRNKGNFPGRFSGRQFSNSRSEMNVSTLELGDSALYLCASSRLRETQYFGPGTRLLVL.

This clonotype was seen a few times. This chain joins TRBV20-1 and TRBJ2-2, with a weak D call TRBD2 (5 bases). The germline V and J ends were trimmed by 2 bases and 7 bases, with 8 bases remaining between them. From germline, CDR1 is DFQATT and CDR2 SNEGSKA (reference sequence). This CDR3 has 12 residues. CDR3 in amino acids: CSARRRVGELFF. Written as DNA, the CDR3 is TGCAGTGCTAGAAGGCGGGTCGGGGAGCTGTTTTTT.

This clonotype was counted only a few times. The chain couples TRBV6-5 to TRBJ2-7; D unclear. V lost 6 bases and J lost 0, with 9 bases in between. There are 13 residues in the CDR3. The germline V gene has CDR1 MNHEY and CDR2 SVGAGI. CDR3 in amino acids: CASSLRNSYEQYF. The CDR3 DNA sequence: TGTGCCAGCAGCCTCAGGAACTCCTACGAGCAGTACTTC.

This clonotype was seen only a few times. This rearrangement joins TRBV27 to TRBJ2-7; D is undetermined. The germline V gene encodes CDR1 MNHEY and CDR2 SMNVEV (reference sequence). This CDR3 comprises 13 residues. V lost 3 bases to trimming and J lost 3 bases, with 9 bases between them. CDR3 region: CASSFKVGYEQYF. CDR3 nucleotide sequence: TGTGCCAGCAGTTTCAAAGTCGGCTACGAGCAGTACTTC.

This clonotype was found a few times. This chain connects TRBV29-1 to TRBJ1-2; D not certain. The CDR3 loop spans 11 amino acids. Deletions cut 4 bases from V and 7 bases from J, with 10 bases between. CDR1 and CDR2 (germline): SQVTM, ANQGSEA. CDR3 in DNA: TGCAGCGTTGTAACAGCGTCTGGCTACACCTTC. As protein: CSVVTASGYTF. Drawing the rest from reference TRBV29-1 and TRBJ1-2, the complete variable domain is SAVISQKPSRDICQRGTSLTIQCQVDSQVTMMFWYRQQPGQSLTLIATANQGSEATYESGFVIDKFPISRPNLTFSTLTVSNMSPEDSSIYLCSVVTASGYTFGSGTRLTVV.